This T cell receptor (beta chain) is from a study of CD4+ T cells in melanoma. Study-wide results and caveats: Reportedly, melanoma neoantigen-specific CD4+ T cells showed varied differentiation states. CD8+ T cell, macrophage and B cell function reportedly correlated with neoantigen-specific CD4+ T cells.

V dropped 5 bases and J dropped 7; count of bases not matched to a gene: 11. CDR1 and CDR2 (germline): SGHAT, FQNNGV. The CDR3 totals 15 residues. Of note for this clone: Its antigen is as yet unknown.

The table came from immunoSEQ multiplex PCR; TCRdb's copy has only in-frame clones and leaves some out. The sample includes approximately 110,000 clones, about 92% of them seen just once. The origin of this receptor is a human donor with melanoma. Sequencing was carried out using peripheral blood. The rearrangement uses TRBV11-2 and TRBJ2-7, with TRBD1 matching 10 bases. The CDR3: CASSAFGQGGEEQYF. CDR3 nucleotides: TGTGCCAGCAGCGCTTTCGGACAGGGGGGAGAGGAGCAGTACTTC.